This is a list of T cell receptor beta chains from one sample in a study of shared clonotypes between healthy human individuals. Clones were read by immunoSEQ multiplex PCR, and TCRdb kept only the in-frame ones, dropping some. The profile shows millions of clones, approximately 90% of them singletons. The sample was naive CD4+ T cells sorted from blood. All receptors derive from a man younger than 35 in good health. Each CDR3 is given with its conserved first and last residue. D genes are given only for firm matches. Not all rows give a size; the values are once, few, many and, for expanded clones, a class.

j_call v_call d_call clone_size cdr3_nt cdr3_aa
TRBJ2-7 TRBV28 . . TGTGCCAGCAGTCTCCATCCGGGGGCAGGCTACGAGCAGTACTTC CASSLHPGAGYEQYF
TRBJ1-2 TRBV10-3 . . TGTGCCATCAGTGAGTCGCCGGGGGATCCCACAGTGTTTTTGCGTGGCTACACCTTC CAISESPGDPTVFLRGYTF
TRBJ2-5 TRBV5-6 . . TGTGCCAGCAGCTCCGGGGTGGGTCAGTACTTC CASSSGVGQYF
TRBJ2-7 TRBV7-9 . . TGTGCCAGCAGCTCCAGGGGGGGAGAGCAGTACTTC CASSSRGGEQYF
TRBJ1-3 TRBV9 TRBD1 . TGTGCCAGCAGCGGAAAAACAGGGGGCTTAGGTGGAAACACCATATATTTT CASSGKTGGLGGNTIYF
TRBJ1-3 TRBV18 . . TGTGCCAGCTCACCAATATCTACGGTCTCTGGAAACACCATATATTTT CASSPISTVSGNTIYF
TRBJ2-3 TRBV7-2 . . TGTGCCAGCAGCTTAAAGGGCGGAGGAGGGGATACGCAGTATTTT CASSLKGGGGDTQYF
TRBJ1-5 TRBV19 TRBD1 . TGTGCCAGTAGTCCCGGGACAGGTTCTAATCAGCCCCAGCATTTT CASSPGTGSNQPQHF
TRBJ2-7 TRBV18 TRBD1 . TGTGCCAGCTCACGAGTGACAGGGTCCGGGGTCGAGCAGTACTTC CASSRVTGSGVEQYF
TRBJ1-1 TRBV2 . . TGTGCCAGCAGTGACGTCAGGATCACTGAAGCTTTCTTT CASSDVRITEAFF
TRBJ2-5 TRBV7-2 . . TGTGCCAGCAGCTTAGCAGCAGGCGAAGAGACCCAGTACTTC CASSLAAGEETQYF
TRBJ1-1 TRBV6-6 TRBD1 . TGTGCCAGCACCTCGGACAGGGCGGGCGAAGCTTTCTTT CASTSDRAGEAFF
TRBJ1-5 TRBV7-2 TRBD1 . TGTGCCAGCAGCTCAGGGGGACGGACCGGTTCGCCCCAGCATTTT CASSSGGRTGSPQHF
TRBJ1-6 TRBV18 TRBD1 few TGTGCCAGCTCAAGCCTTGGGACAGGGGATAATTCACCCCTCCACTTT CASSSLGTGDNSPLHF
TRBJ2-5 TRBV19 TRBD2 once TGTGCCAGTAGTACCGGGACTAGCGGGAGAGAGACCCAGTACTTC CASSTGTSGRETQYF
TRBJ2-1 TRBV7-9 TRBD2 . TGTGCCAGCAGCTTAGAGCGGGGGCTGAACAATGAGCAGTTCTTC CASSLERGLNNEQFF
TRBJ1-1 TRBV5-1 . . TGCGCCAGCAGCCCGGTGACAGGTCACACTGAAGCTTTCTTT CASSPVTGHTEAFF
TRBJ2-5 TRBV5-4 . . TGTGCCAGCAGCCTACCTATCGGGCCCCAAGAGACCCAGTACTTC CASSLPIGPQETQYF
TRBJ2-1 TRBV6-5 TRBD1 . TGTGCCAGCAGTTCAGTTGGGACAGGGGGCAATGAGCAGTTCTTC CASSSVGTGGNEQFF
TRBJ2-7 TRBV2 TRBD1 . TGTGCCAGCAGCCCCACCGGGACAGGCTACGAGCAGTACTTC CASSPTGTGYEQYF
TRBJ2-7 TRBV5-4 TRBD1 . TGTGCCAGCAGCTGGGACAGGGGTTCCCACGAGCAGTACTTC CASSWDRGSHEQYF
TRBJ2-1 TRBV7-2 . . TGTGCCAGCAGCTTATATTGGTTCTTC CASSLYWFF
TRBJ1-5 TRBV30 . . TGTGCCTGGAGTGTCCCTGTTCGAGGTCAGCCCCAGCATTTT CAWSVPVRGQPQHF
TRBJ2-3 TRBV10-3 . . TGTGCCATCAGTGAGTCGGGAGATACGCAGTATTTT CAISESGDTQYF
TRBJ2-7 TRBV11-2 . . TGTGCCAGCAGCTCGGGACTCTGGGAGCAGTACTTC CASSSGLWEQYF
TRBJ2-1 TRBV5-1 . . TGCGCCAGCAGCTTAGACGGGGGGCCCTACAATGAGCAGTTCTTC CASSLDGGPYNEQFF
TRBJ1-1 TRBV11-2 . . TGTGCCAGCAGCGAAGCGGCCAGGGGGAACACTGAAGCTTTCTTT CASSEAARGNTEAFF
TRBJ2-7 TRBV5-1 . . TGCGCCAGCAGCCGTGACAACTCCTACGAGCAGTACTTC CASSRDNSYEQYF
TRBJ2-7 TRBV19 . . TGTGCCAGTGGGACCCTCTACGAGCAGTACTTC CASGTLYEQYF
TRBJ2-7 TRBV18 . . TGTGCCAGCTCACCGGAAGTTAGCGAGCAGTACTTC CASSPEVSEQYF
TRBJ2-7 TRBV11-2 TRBD1 . TGTGCCAGCAGCCCCTGGACAGGTTACGAGCAGTACTTC CASSPWTGYEQYF
TRBJ2-3 TRBV14 . . TGTGCCAGCAGCCAAGTTTATAGCGGTCCGAGAGATACGCAGTATTTT CASSQVYSGPRDTQYF
TRBJ1-2 TRBV1 . . TGCACCAGCAGCCATGGGTCGAGGGGCTTAGACTATGGCTACACCTTC CTSSHGSRGLDYGYTF
TRBJ2-5 TRBV5-4 . once TGTGCCAGCAGCTTGTTGCAAGAGACCCAGTACTTC CASSLLQETQYF
TRBJ2-6 TRBV5-1 TRBD1 . TGCGCCAGCAGCTTGGAGACAGGGGTCTCTGGGGCCAACGTCCTGACTTTC CASSLETGVSGANVLTF
TRBJ1-4 TRBV30 . few TGTGCCTGGAGTACAATTTTAAGGGATGAAAAACTGTTTTTT CAWSTILRDEKLFF
TRBJ1-1 TRBV29-1 . few TGCAGCGTCTCTAGGGTGTCAGGGGCTTTCTTT CSVSRVSGAFF
TRBJ2-1 TRBV7-3 . . TGTGCCAGCAGCCCCCCAGGGGTGGGTTACAATGAGCAGTTCTTC CASSPPGVGYNEQFF
TRBJ1-1 TRBV5-4 . . TGTGCCAGCAGCTACGGGACTCTAAGGCCTGAAGCTTTCTTT CASSYGTLRPEAFF
TRBJ2-3 TRBV19 TRBD1 . TGTGCCAGTAGTGTCGGACAGGGTGTGGCGGATACGCAGTATTTT CASSVGQGVADTQYF
TRBJ2-3 TRBV7-2 . . TGTGCCAGCAGCTTACGGTTGACAGATACGCAGTATTTT CASSLRLTDTQYF
TRBJ1-6 TRBV21-1 . . TGTGCCACGGATCATGGGGGGGCGCGTTCACCCCTCCACTTT CATDHGGARSPLHF
TRBJ1-2 TRBV20-1 . . TGCAGTGCTAGGACGGACTATGGCTACACCTTC CSARTDYGYTF
TRBJ2-5 TRBV4-3 . once TGCGCCAGCAGCCAAGATAGGGTCCAAGAGACCCAGTACTTC CASSQDRVQETQYF
TRBJ1-4 TRBV19 . few TGTGCCAGTAGTAGGAACATGGGCGAAAAACTGTTTTTT CASSRNMGEKLFF
TRBJ2-4 TRBV6-1 TRBD2 . TGTGCCAGCAGTGAAATGGGACTAGCGGGGGTAGCCAAAAACATTCAGTACTTC CASSEMGLAGVAKNIQYF
TRBJ2-5 TRBV29-1 TRBD2 . TGCAGCGTTGAAAGGCTAGCGGGGGGACAAGAGACCCAGTACTTC CSVERLAGGQETQYF
TRBJ1-1 TRBV5-1 . . TGCGCCAGCAGCGAACTGGGTGAAGCTTTCTTT CASSELGEAFF
TRBJ2-7 TRBV11-3 . . TGTGCCAGCAGCCTAGCGGAAGGGGGTCCCTACGAGCAGTACTTC CASSLAEGGPYEQYF
TRBJ2-2 TRBV5-6 . . TGTGCCAGCAGCCGTCAGGGCGCGGGCGGGGAGCTGTTTTTT CASSRQGAGGELFF
TRBJ2-5 TRBV4-1 . . TGCGCCAGCAGCCAAGTGGCCCTGGATACCCAGTACTTC CASSQVALDTQYF
TRBJ1-4 TRBV18 . . TGTGCCAGCTCACCCCGGTGGGGAGGTGATGAAAAACTGTTTTTT CASSPRWGGDEKLFF
TRBJ2-3 TRBV7-9 TRBD2 . TGTGCCAGCAGCTTCGGACTAGCGGGTTCCACAGATACGCAGTATTTT CASSFGLAGSTDTQYF